This T cell receptor (beta chain) was recorded in a study of technical replicates of blood from a handful of donors. In germline, CDR1 is SGHNT, CDR2 YYREEE (reference sequence). V lost 4 bases to trimming and J lost 3 bases, with 11 bases between them. This CDR3 has 14 residues. Repertoires were generated with immunoSEQ multiplex PCR, while TCRdb's copy carries only in-frame clones and drops some. The table shows approximately 100,000 clones, with 96% occurring only once. This receptor was taken from a human donor in good health. The chain joins TRBV5-4 to TRBJ2-1, with D possibly TRBD2 on 5 matching bases. Sample: T cells isolated from PBMCs. This chain's CDR3 is CASSVRTYYNEQFF. CDR3 in DNA: TGTGCCAGCAGCGTACGGACTTACTACAATGAGCAGTTCTTC. Complete variable domain (other parts from reference TRBV5-4 and TRBJ2-1): ETGVTQSPTHLIKTRGQQVTLRCSSQSGHNTVSWYQQALGQGPQFIFQYYREEENGRGNFPPRFSGLQFPNYSSELNVNALELDDSALYLCASSVRTYYNEQFFGPGTRLTVL.